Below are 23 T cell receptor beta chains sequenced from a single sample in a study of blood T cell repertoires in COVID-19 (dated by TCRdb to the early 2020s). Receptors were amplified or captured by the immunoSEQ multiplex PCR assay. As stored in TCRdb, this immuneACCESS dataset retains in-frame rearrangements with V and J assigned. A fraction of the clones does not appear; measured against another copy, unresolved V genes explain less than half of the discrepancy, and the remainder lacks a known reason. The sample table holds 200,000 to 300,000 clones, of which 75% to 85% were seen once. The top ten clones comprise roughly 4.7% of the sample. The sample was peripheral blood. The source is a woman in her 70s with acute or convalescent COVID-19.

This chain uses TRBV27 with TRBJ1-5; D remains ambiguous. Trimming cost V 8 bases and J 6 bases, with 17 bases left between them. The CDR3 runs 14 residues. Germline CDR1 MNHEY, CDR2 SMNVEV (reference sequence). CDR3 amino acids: CASVIGPSGQPQHF. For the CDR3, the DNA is TGTGCCAGCGTTATCGGACCTAGCGGTCAGCCCCAGCATTTT.

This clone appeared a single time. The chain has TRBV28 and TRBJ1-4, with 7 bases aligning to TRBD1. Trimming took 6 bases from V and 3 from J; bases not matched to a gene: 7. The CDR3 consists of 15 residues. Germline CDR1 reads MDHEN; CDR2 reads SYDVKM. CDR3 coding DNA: TGTGCCAGCAGCCGCAGGGGGGAGGCTAATGAAAAACTGTTTTTT. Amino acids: CASSRRGEANEKLFF.

The CDR3 region has the DNA TGTGCCAGCAGTTACGTTTGGGACTACTCTGGAAACACCATATATTTT. It specifies CASSYVWDYSGNTIYF. This rearrangement joins TRBV6-2 or TRBV6-3 to TRBJ1-3, with a weak D call TRBD1 (5 bases). Germline CDR1 MNHEY, CDR2 SVGEGT. The V and J ends lost 2 bases and 0 bases respectively, with 11 bases between them. This CDR3 contains 16 residues.

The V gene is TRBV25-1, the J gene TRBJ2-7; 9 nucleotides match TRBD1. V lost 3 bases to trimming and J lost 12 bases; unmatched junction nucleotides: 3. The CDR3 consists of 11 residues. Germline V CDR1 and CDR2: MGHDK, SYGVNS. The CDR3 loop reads CASSEGQGLYF. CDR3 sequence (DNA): TGTGCCAGCAGTGAGGGACAGGGTCTGTACTTC.

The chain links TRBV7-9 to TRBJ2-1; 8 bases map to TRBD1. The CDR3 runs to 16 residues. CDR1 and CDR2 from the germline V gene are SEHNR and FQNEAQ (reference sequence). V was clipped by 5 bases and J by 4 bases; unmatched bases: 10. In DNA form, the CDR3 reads TGTGCCAGCAGCGTTGGGACAGGCGCATTTTACAATGAGCAGTTCTTC. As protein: CASSVGTGAFYNEQFF. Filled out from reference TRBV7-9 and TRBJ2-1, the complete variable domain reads DTGVSQNPRHKITKRGQNVTFRCDPISEHNRLYWYRQTLGQGPEFLTYFQNEAQLEKSRLLSDRFSAERPKGSFSTLEIQRTEQGDSAMYLCASSVGTGAFYNEQFFGPGTRLTVL.

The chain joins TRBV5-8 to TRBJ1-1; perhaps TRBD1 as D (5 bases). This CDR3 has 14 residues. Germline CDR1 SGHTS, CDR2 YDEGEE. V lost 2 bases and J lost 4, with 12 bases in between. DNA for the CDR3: TGTGCCAGCAGCTTCATGGGGCAGAGCACTGAAGCTTTCTTT. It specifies CASSFMGQSTEAFF.

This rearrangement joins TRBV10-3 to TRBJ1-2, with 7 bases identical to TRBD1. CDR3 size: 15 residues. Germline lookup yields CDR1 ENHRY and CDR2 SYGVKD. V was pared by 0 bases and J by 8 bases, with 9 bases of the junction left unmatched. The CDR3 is CAISESADRRSGYTF. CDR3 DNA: TGTGCCATCAGTGAGTCGGCGGACAGGCGGTCAGGCTACACCTTC.

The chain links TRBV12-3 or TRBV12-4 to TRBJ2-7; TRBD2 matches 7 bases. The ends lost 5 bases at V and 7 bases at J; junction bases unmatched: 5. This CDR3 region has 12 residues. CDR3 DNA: TGTGCCAGCAGTGCGGGGACTATAGAGCAGTACTTC. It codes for CASSAGTIEQYF.

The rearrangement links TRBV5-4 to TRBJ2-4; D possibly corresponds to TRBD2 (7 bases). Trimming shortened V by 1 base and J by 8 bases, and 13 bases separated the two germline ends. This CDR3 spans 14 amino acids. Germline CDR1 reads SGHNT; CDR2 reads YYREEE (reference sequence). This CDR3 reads CASSLRGGLHIQYF. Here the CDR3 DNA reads TGTGCCAGCAGCTTGAGGGGGGGGTTGCACATTCAGTACTTC.

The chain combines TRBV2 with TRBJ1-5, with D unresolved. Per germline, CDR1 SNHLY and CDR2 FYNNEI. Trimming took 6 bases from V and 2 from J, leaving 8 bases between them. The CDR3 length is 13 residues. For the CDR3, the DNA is TGTGCCAGCAGAAGGGAGGGCAATCAGCCCCAGCATTTT. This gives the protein CASRREGNQPQHF.

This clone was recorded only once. In nucleotides, the CDR3 is TGTGCCAGCAGCCCCCCGACAGGGTGGTACGAGCAGTACTTC. Its translation is CASSPPTGWYEQYF. The chain joins TRBV7-9 to TRBJ2-7; TRBD1 agrees at 7 bases. This CDR3 has 14 amino acids. Germline CDR1 and CDR2: SEHNR and FQNEAQ (reference sequence). The V segment lost 5 bases and the J segment 4 bases; nucleotides outside the gene matches: 8.

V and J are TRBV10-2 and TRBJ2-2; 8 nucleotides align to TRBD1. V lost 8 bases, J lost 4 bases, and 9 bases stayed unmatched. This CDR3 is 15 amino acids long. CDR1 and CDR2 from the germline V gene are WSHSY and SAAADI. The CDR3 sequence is CASRSGQGFTGELFF. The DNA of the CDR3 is TGCGCCAGCCGTTCCGGACAGGGATTCACCGGGGAGCTGTTTTTT.

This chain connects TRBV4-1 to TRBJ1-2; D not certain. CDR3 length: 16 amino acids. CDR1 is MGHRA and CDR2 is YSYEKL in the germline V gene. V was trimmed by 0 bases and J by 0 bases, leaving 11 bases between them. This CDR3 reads CASSQDWAVTNYGYTF. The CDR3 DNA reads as TGCGCCAGCAGCCAAGATTGGGCAGTAACTAACTATGGCTACACCTTC.

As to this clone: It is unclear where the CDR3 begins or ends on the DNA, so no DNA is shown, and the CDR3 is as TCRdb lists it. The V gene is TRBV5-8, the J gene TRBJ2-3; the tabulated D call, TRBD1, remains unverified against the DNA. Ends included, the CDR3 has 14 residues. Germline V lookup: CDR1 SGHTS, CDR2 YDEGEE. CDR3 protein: CASIRARGTDTQYF.

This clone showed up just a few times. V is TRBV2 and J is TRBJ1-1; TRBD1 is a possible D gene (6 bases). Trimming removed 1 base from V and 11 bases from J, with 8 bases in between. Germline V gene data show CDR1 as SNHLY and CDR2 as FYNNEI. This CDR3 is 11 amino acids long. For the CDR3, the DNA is TGTGCCAGCAGTGAAGAAAGGGGGGCTTTCTTT. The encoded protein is CASSEERGAFF.

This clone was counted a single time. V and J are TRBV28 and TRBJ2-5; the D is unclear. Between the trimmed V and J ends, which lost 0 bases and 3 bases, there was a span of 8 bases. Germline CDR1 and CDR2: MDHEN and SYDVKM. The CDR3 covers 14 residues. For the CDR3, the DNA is TGTGCCAGCAGTTTATGGGTCAGTAAAGAGACCCAGTACTTC. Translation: CASSLWVSKETQYF.

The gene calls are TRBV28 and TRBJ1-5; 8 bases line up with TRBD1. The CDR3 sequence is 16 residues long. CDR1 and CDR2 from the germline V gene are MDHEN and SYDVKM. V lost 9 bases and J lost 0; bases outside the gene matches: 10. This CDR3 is CASITGGAYSNQPQHF. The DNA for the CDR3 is TGTGCCAGTATTACAGGGGGAGCCTATAGCAATCAGCCCCAGCATTTT. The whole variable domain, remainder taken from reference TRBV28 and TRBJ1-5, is DVKVTQSSRYLVKRTGEKVFLECVQDMDHENMFWYRQDPGLGLRLIYFSYDVKMKEKGDIPEGYSVSREKKERFSLILESASTNQTSMYLCASITGGAYSNQPQHFGDGTRLSIL.

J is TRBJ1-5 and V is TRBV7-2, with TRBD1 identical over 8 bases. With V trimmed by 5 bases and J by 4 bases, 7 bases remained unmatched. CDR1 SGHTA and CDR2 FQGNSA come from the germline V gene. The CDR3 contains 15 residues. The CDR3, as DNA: TGTGCCAGCAGCACACGGACAGGGAGAAATCAGCCCCAGCATTTT. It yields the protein CASSTRTGRNQPQHF.

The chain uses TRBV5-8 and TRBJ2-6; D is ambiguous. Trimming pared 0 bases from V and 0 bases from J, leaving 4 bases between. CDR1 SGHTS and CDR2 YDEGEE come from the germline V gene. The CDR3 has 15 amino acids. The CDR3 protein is CASSLDGSGANVLTF. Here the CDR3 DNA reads TGTGCCAGCAGCTTGGACGGCTCTGGGGCCAACGTCCTGACTTTC.

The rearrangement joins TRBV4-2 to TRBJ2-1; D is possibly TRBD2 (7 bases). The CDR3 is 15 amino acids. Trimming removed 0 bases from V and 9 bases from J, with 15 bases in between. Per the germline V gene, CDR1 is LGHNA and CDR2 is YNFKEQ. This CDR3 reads CASSQEFGGGREQFF. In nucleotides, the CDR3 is TGTGCCAGCAGCCAAGAATTTGGGGGGGGGCGTGAGCAGTTCTTC.

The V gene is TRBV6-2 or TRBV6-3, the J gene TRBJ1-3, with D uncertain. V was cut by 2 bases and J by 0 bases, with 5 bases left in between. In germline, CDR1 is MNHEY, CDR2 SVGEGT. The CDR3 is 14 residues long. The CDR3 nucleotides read TGTGCCAGCAGTTACACGAGCTCTGGAAACACCATATATTTT. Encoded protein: CASSYTSSGNTIYF.

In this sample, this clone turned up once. The CDR3 bases are TGTGCCAGCAGCCAGCCGCACCCTCTAGCGGGGGGGCGGTATGAGCAGTTCTTC. Translating it yields CASSQPHPLAGGRYEQFF. V gene TRBV5-8 combines with J gene TRBJ2-1; 12 bases fit TRBD2. V dropped 4 bases and J dropped 8; count of bases not matched to a gene: 16. CDR1 is SGHTS and CDR2 is YDEGEE in the germline V gene. The CDR3 extends over 18 amino acids.

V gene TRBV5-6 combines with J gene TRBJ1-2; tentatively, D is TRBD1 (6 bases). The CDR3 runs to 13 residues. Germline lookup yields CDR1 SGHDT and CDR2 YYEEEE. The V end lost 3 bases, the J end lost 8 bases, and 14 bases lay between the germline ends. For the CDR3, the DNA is TGTGCCAGCAGCTGGGTTGGGGGCAGGGGCTACACCTTC. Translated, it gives CASSWVGGRGYTF. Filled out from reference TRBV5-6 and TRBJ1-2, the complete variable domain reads DAGVTQSPTHLIKTRGQQVTLRCSPKSGHDTVSWYQQALGQGPQFIFQYYEEEERQRGNFPDRFSGHQFPNYSSELNVNALLLGDSALYLCASSWVGGRGYTFGSGTRLTVV.